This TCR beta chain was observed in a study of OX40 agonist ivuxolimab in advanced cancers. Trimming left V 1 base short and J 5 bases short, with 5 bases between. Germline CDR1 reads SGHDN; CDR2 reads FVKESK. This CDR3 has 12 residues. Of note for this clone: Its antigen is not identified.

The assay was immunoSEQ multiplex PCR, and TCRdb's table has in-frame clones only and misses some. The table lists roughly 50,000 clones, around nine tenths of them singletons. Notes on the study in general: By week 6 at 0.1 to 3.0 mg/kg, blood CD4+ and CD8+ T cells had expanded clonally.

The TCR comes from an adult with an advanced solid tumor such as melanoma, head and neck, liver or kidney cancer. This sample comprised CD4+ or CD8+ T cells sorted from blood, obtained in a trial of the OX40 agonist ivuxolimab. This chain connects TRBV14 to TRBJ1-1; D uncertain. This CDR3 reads CASSQGYTEAFF. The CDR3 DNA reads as TGTGCCAGCAGCCAAGGGTATACTGAAGCTTTCTTT.